The entry that follows covers one T cell receptor beta chain sequence. Which antigen it targets is not known. No DNA is shown, since the ends of the CDR3 on it are uncertain; the CDR3 is the one TCRdb lists. These data are taken from a study of cytomegalovirus exposure and HLA in healthy donors (TCRdb year 2017). With regard to the full study: According to an earlier analysis of several hundred of the donors, about 190 million T cells yielded some 120 million unique TCR beta sequences and 276 Gb of sequence data. About 320 gigabases of sequencing data and tens of millions of unique TCR sequences were included in an early release covering over 600 HLA-typed donors. Of the roughly 410 genotyped donors, more than 75% were placed in the genetic ancestry cluster associated with self-reported Caucasian donors. The study aimed to test whether cataloging public T cell receptors could reveal signatures of past pathogen exposure. Using immunosequencing, the study profiled T cell repertoires from roughly 650 subjects and related those repertoires to cytomegalovirus serostatus. Besides the first cohort of around 700 subjects, a separate validation cohort made up of 120 different subjects was used. To predict cytomegalovirus infection status, the study combined high-throughput TCR immunosequencing, statistical association of individual TCRs with disease status, and machine learning. A later analysis re-analyzed previously published TCR beta repertoires from several hundred donors and added high-resolution HLA genotyping to study TCR occurrence patterns. Rather than using new phenotypic data, the later analysis identified candidate immune exposures from TCR beta sequences and from how often those sequences occurred across donors. An earlier analysis of about 600 of the donors used high-throughput TCR beta sequencing to judge whether each TCR beta V gene segment behaved as functional or pseudogenic. Donor age, sex, ethnicity and CMV serostatus were compiled alongside the repertoire data. In a later genetic analysis, genome-wide SNP genotypes for about 65% of the 666 donors were used, and that subset was treated as a discovery cohort. All discovery cohort repertoires had been generated using a single sequencing platform. Both class I and class II loci were covered by HLA typing, at four-digit resolution. The number of donors typed differed by locus, with 629-630 for A, B, C, DRB1 and DQB1, 522 for DQA1, nearly 610 for DPA1, and roughly 450 for DPB1. Four or five DR-DQ haplotypes were handled as single units for association and clustering, since linkage in the cohort was strong. Across around 400 genotyped donors of the cohort, an average of about 240,000 unique TCR beta nucleotide sequences per donor were sequenced, and approximately 17% of those sequences were non-productive. The research as a whole found: Because counts were too low, about 18 rarely observed V segments, including chromosome 9 orphons, were left out of the earlier analysis of 587 of the donors. A cluster of highly shared sequence variants was judged likely to represent a technical artifact of the sequencing pipeline. A few of the identified cytomegalovirus-associated TCR beta chains were confirmed in vitro to be specific for cytomegalovirus antigens. Compared with the roughly 710-donor mean, donors in an Asian-associated ancestry cluster had fewer N-insertions in productive TCRs, according to a later genetic analysis. In a later analysis, several top co-occurrence clusters were reported to appear linked to parvovirus B19, influenza, CMV and Epstein-Barr virus. While some public TCRs were present in many individuals, most TCR sequences turned up only very rarely across donors. Correlated functional status among segregating V segments might reflect linkage disequilibrium, but an unknown experimental factor could not be ruled out. According to a later analysis, most CMV-associated TCR beta chains appeared to be HLA-restricted, and the HLA associations seemed to be driven largely by CMV exposure. The presence/absence analyses assumed that sequencing depth was roughly uniform across donors, and that assumption may not be true. An earlier analysis of 587 of the donors showed that most TCR beta V segments appeared in productive rearrangements either about 87% or about 30% of the time, which broadly matched IMGT annotations. CMV serostatus was the only immune exposure information available for the cohort. The classifier was reported to diagnose cytomegalovirus status with high specificity and sensitivity in both the original cohort and the validation cohort. Because the 87-base-pair reads could not distinguish some IMGT-functional V segments, including TRBV6-2 and TRBV6-3, those segments were excluded. HLA typing was unavailable for some donors at each locus, so association tests used only the typed subset. A total of around 150 TCR beta chains were listed by the study as associated with cytomegalovirus. In a later analysis, around 17,000 TCR beta sequences were associated with specific HLA alleles at a false discovery rate of 0.05. A later analysis found that HLA-associated TCR beta chains were more clonally expanded and had lower generation probabilities than equally common non-associated chains. A further reported finding was that TCR beta sequences accurately predicted the HLA-A and HLA-B alleles for most subjects in the first cohort. It was suggested by the authors that the approach could potentially be generalized to other disease states and immunological phenotypes. When HLA alleles, especially DR and DQ, strongly co-occurred, attributing TCR associations to individual alleles was difficult. An association between a missense DCLRE1C variant and V-gene and J-gene trimming of TCR beta chains was found in a later genetic analysis and replicated in an independent cohort. Only TCR beta chains were sequenced in this cohort, and the absence of alpha or paired-chain data limited detectable features. A later analysis found that TCR association rates varied across HLA loci, with DRB1 alleles showing the most associated TCRs and HLA-C alleles the fewest.

Including cysteine and phenylalanine, the CDR3 has 19 amino acids. CDR1 SGHAT and CDR2 FQNNGV were looked up in the germline V gene. The library relied on the immunoSEQ multiplex PCR assay. For the multiplex PCR, a mixture combining 60 forward primers for TCR Vbeta segments and 13 reverse primers for TCR Jbeta segments was used. The CDR3 region of rearranged TCR beta genes was amplified from genomic DNA by a multiplex PCR assay. On the Illumina HiSeq System, the amplified TCR beta libraries were sequenced as 87-base-pair reads. Regarding the original processing steps: In a later analysis, some 80 million unique TCR beta chains were counted across the approximately 640 repertoires, and roughly 10 million of these chains were shared by at least two donors. Raw reads were error-corrected and collapsed into unique sequences by a nearest-neighbor algorithm in which closely related sequences were merged to remove PCR and sequencing errors. V, D and J gene segments were assigned by aligning CDR3 sequences to IMGT reference sequences. For a sequence to be retained, a match of at least six nucleotides to both a V gene segment and a J gene segment was required. Rearrangements were classified as productive when the CDR3 lacked stop codons and remained in frame with V and J, and all other rearrangements were classified as non-productive. Following IMGT convention, CDR3 was defined as the stretch from the second conserved V-encoded cysteine to the conserved J-encoded phenylalanine. In an earlier analysis of around 640 of the donors, sequences lacking an unambiguous match to a single V gene segment were excluded. In an earlier analysis of about 590 of the donors, a V segment was called functional when productive rearrangements were above 56.7%, and segregating when the standard deviation between donors exceeded 5%. A statistical classification framework was built for diagnosing cytomegalovirus status from the catalog of TCR beta chain sequences. In a later analysis, V and J genes were assigned by comparing TCR nucleotide sequences against IMGT/GENE-DB human TR gene sequences. The TCRdist pipeline was used in a later analysis to assign CDR3 sequences and most-parsimonious VDJ recombination scenarios. A later analysis defined each TCR beta chain by its CDR3 amino acid sequence plus V-gene family, and excluded reads lacking a unique V-gene family. A later analysis removed 450 to 600 highly shared, low-generation-probability nucleotide sequences to deal with suspected cross-contamination and a sequencing artifact. A later analysis calculated a clonal expansion index for each public chain from normalized within-repertoire ranks of inferred template counts. Generation probabilities in a later analysis came from a VDJ recombination model fitted to out-of-frame rearrangements, and those results were checked against IGoR. In a later analysis, TCR-TCR, TCR-HLA and TCR-CMV co-occurrence was scored with hypergeometric tests, and a repertoire-size bias correction was applied to TCR pairs. In a later analysis, false discovery rates were estimated by permuting HLA or CMV assignments 20 times. In a later analysis, co-occurring TCRs were grouped using DBSCAN, and TCRdist sequence similarity was added for clustering within HLA-allele-positive subsets. Repertoires with fewer than 30,000 or more than 120,000 public chains, plus five repertoires with anomalous nucleotide sharing, were excluded from co-occurrence clustering. TCRdb stores this immuneACCESS table with in-frame sequences only. Part of the clones is absent; in the studies checked, under half of the shortfall reflects unresolved V genes, and no reason is known for the rest. D and trimming come from the DNA, and the V and J calls and clone size come from that table. The sample yields 150,000 to 200,000 clones; more than 75% were counted once. The ten top clones hold about 2.5% of the sample.

The cohort was made up of roughly 670 healthy bone marrow donors. At the time of sampling, all cohort members were nominally healthy, though unrecorded immune exposures were likely present. The donor was CMV seropositive and belonged to the group of 250 to 300 seropositive cohort members. Every donor gave a peripheral blood sample, and the peripheral blood mononuclear cells from that sample were used for TCR beta sequencing. The Qiagen DNeasy Blood Extraction Kit was used to extract genomic DNA from the blood cell samples. This TCR derives from a woman between 25 and 40 years old in good health and CMV-seropositive. The rearrangement combines TRBV11-2 with TRBJ1-4. Source material: PBMCs. The CDR3: CASSYTAGRRAGPNEKLFF.